The 15 T cell receptor beta chains below were found in one sample sequenced in a study of OX40 agonist ivuxolimab in advanced cancers. Sequenced by immunoSEQ multiplex PCR; TCRdb stores in-frame clones only, minus some. There are tens of thousands of clones in the sample; around 90% occur only once, and under 35% lies in the top ten. The sample in question was CD4+ or CD8+ T cells sorted from blood, obtained in a trial of the OX40 agonist ivuxolimab. The receptor source for this set is an adult with an advanced solid tumor such as melanoma, head and neck, liver or kidney cancer.

V and J are TRBV2 and TRBJ2-2; 9 bases agree with TRBD2. Trimming at V came to 7 bases and at J to 0 bases, leaving 3 bases not matched to a gene. The CDR3 is 15 residues long. In germline, CDR1 is SNHLY, CDR2 FYNNEI. The CDR3 DNA is TGTGCCAGCACCGGACTAGCGACGAACACCGGGGAGCTGTTTTTT. This gives the protein CASTGLATNTGELFF. Together with reference TRBV2 and TRBJ2-2, the CDR3 gives the full variable domain: EPEVTQTPSHQVTQMGQEVILRCVPISNHLYFYWYRQILGQKVEFLVSFYNNEISEKSEIFDDQFSVERPDGSNFTLKIRSTKLEDSAMYFCASTGLATNTGELFFGEGSRLTVL.

The J gene is TRBJ1-2, the V gene TRBV6-5, with TRBD1 matching over 7 bases. The CDR3 has 15 amino acids. CDR1 is MNHEY, CDR2 SVGAGI, per germline. The V gene end was trimmed by 6 bases and the J gene end by 3 bases; junction bases not matched to a gene: 10. DNA of the CDR3: TGTGCCAGCAGGCCTGACAGGGCCCCGTACTATGGCTACACCTTC. Translating it yields CASRPDRAPYYGYTF.

Written as DNA, the CDR3 is TGTGCCAGCTCACCATTTGGGAGTGAGAACACTGAAGCTTTCTTT. Residues: CASSPFGSENTEAFF. The V and J genes are TRBV18 and TRBJ1-1; D not certain. This CDR3 spans 15 amino acids. Trimming stripped 2 bases from V and 1 base from J, with 11 bases between. CDR1 and CDR2 (germline): KGHSH, LQKENI. The full variable domain, in which reference TRBV18 and TRBJ1-1 provide the parts outside the CDR3, is NAGVMQNPRHLVRRRGQEARLRCSPMKGHSHVYWYRQLPEEGLKFMVYLQKENIIDESGMPKERFSAEFPKEGPSILRIQQVVRGDSAAYFCASSPFGSENTEAFFGQGTRLTVV.

The CDR3 region has the DNA TGCGCCACCTCAGGCTTGGGCACAGATACGCAGTATTTT. It specifies CATSGLGTDTQYF. The chain links TRBV5-1 to TRBJ2-3; D remains ambiguous. This CDR3 region has 13 residues. V lost 9 bases, J lost 1 base, and 12 bases lay in between. Germline-derived CDR1 and CDR2 are SGHRS and YFSETQ.

The genes are TRBV4-3 and TRBJ2-7; no firm D call. Trimming took 4 bases from V and 2 from J, leaving 15 bases between them. Looked up from germline, CDR1 is LGHNA and CDR2 is YSLEER. The CDR3 totals 15 residues. CDR3 amino acids: CASSPTERNPYEQYF. The CDR3 DNA reads TGCGCCAGCAGCCCCACCGAGAGGAACCCCTACGAGCAGTACTTC.

This chain connects TRBV29-1 to TRBJ2-7; 12 nucleotides match TRBD1. The CDR3 covers 14 residues. After removal of 4 bases from V and 6 bases from J, the junction contained 7 bases not matched to a gene. CDR1 and CDR2 (germline): SQVTM, ANQGSEA. CDR3 residues: CSVASGTGGLEQYF. The CDR3 DNA sequence: TGCAGCGTTGCCTCCGGGACAGGGGGCCTCGAGCAGTACTTC.

The chain has TRBV27 and TRBJ2-3; D perhaps matches TRBD2 (6 bases). This CDR3 region has 15 residues. Germline V CDR1 and CDR2: MNHEY, SMNVEV (reference sequence). Trimming removed 7 bases from V and 0 bases from J, with 14 bases in between. The CDR3 DNA sequence: TGTGCCAGCACCCTCGGGGGTTCTAGCACAGATACGCAGTATTTT. Protein: CASTLGGSSTDTQYF.

This clone was counted between two and nine times. The chain links TRBV4-2 to TRBJ2-2, with TRBD1 identical over 7 bases. The V gene's germline CDR1 is LGHNA and CDR2 YNFKEQ. This CDR3 contains 16 residues. V shed 1 base, J shed 6 bases, and the junction held 8 bases outside the gene matches. Written as DNA, the CDR3 is TGTGCCAGCAGCCAAGGCGACAGGGACGAGGCCGGGGAGCTGTTTTTT. Amino acid sequence: CASSQGDRDEAGELFF.

V usage is TRBV30 and J usage is TRBJ1-2; D might be TRBD1 (6 bases). CDR1 is GTSNPN, CDR2 SVGIG, per germline (reference sequence). This CDR3 comprises 12 residues. V lost 8 bases and J lost 4, with 14 bases in between. DNA of the CDR3: TGTGCCCGGCAGGGGAACCTCTATGGCTACACCTTC. Protein product: CARQGNLYGYTF.

The chain is built from TRBV4-1 and TRBJ2-7; weak D call: TRBD2 (5 bases). The germline CDR1 and CDR2 sequences are MGHRA and YSYEKL. Trimming removed 1 base at V and 5 bases at J, with 15 bases between. The CDR3 covers 15 residues. Here the CDR3 reads CASSQAGSGEDEQYF. DNA for the CDR3: TGCGCCAGCAGCCAAGCGGGAAGCGGTGAGGACGAGCAGTACTTC.

This clone occurred once. V usage is TRBV28 and J usage is TRBJ2-7; no clear D. This CDR3 has 12 amino acids. V was cut by 5 bases and J by 3 bases, with 8 bases left in between. The germline CDR1 and CDR2 sequences are MDHEN and SYDVKM. DNA of the CDR3: TGTGCCAGCAGTCCTATTGTCTACGAGCAGTACTTC. Translated, it gives CASSPIVYEQYF.

CDR3 coding DNA: TGTGCCAGCAGCTTAAGGCCCGGGACAAACAATGAGCAGTTCTTC. Amino acid sequence: CASSLRPGTNNEQFF. J is TRBJ2-1 and V is TRBV7-6; TRBD1 is a possible D gene (6 bases). V was trimmed by 2 bases and J by 5 bases, leaving 13 bases between them. The CDR3 totals 15 residues. Germline CDR1 and CDR2: SGHVS and FNYEAQ.

The rearrangement joins TRBV12-5 to TRBJ2-5; D not certain. The CDR3 runs to 13 residues. Germline V gene sequence: CDR1 LGHNT, CDR2 FRNRAP. Trimming removed 5 bases at V and 2 bases at J, with 9 bases between. This CDR3 reads CASGRNRQETQYF. The CDR3 nucleotides are TGTGCTAGTGGTAGAAACAGACAAGAGACCCAGTACTTC.

The CDR3 nucleotides are TGTGCCAGCAGTCCGTCCGGGGCCTATGGCTACACCTTC. Translation: CASSPSGAYGYTF. The chain employs TRBV5-4 and TRBJ1-2; weak D call: TRBD1 (5 bases). Trimming left V 5 bases short and J 4 bases short, with 12 bases between. CDR1 and CDR2 (germline): SGHNT, YYREEE (reference sequence). This CDR3 comprises 13 residues. The whole variable domain, filled in from reference TRBV5-4 and TRBJ1-2, reads ETGVTQSPTHLIKTRGQQVTLRCSSQSGHNTVSWYQQALGQGPQFIFQYYREEENGRGNFPPRFSGLQFPNYSSELNVNALELDDSALYLCASSPSGAYGYTFGSGTRLTVV.

The J gene is TRBJ2-3, the V gene TRBV5-1; 7 bases are shared with TRBD1. V trimming: 3 bases; J trimming: 6 bases; junction bases outside the gene matches: 10. Germline lookup yields CDR1 SGHRS and CDR2 YFSETQ. The CDR3 extends over 15 amino acids. CDR3 amino acids: CASSSGQTPGDTQYF. The CDR3 DNA follows: TGCGCCAGCAGCTCGGGACAGACCCCCGGGGATACGCAGTATTTT.